This T cell receptor (beta chain) came from a study of OX40 agonist ivuxolimab in advanced cancers. The wider study: A diagnosis of hepatocellular carcinoma, melanoma, renal cell or head and neck cancer was present in dose-escalation patients. General study results and limits: Averaged across samples, CD8+ T cells carried more expanded clones than CD4+ did. Both CD4+ and CD8+ T cell populations in blood had undergone clonal expansion by week 6 at 0.1 to 3.0 mg/kg.

The protocol was immunoSEQ multiplex PCR, while the TCRdb copy is restricted to in-frame clones and leaves out a portion. Among around 75,000 clones listed, approximately 89% were seen once. V lost 7 bases to trimming and J lost 3 bases; unmatched junction nucleotides: 7. CDR3 size: 14 residues. From germline, CDR1 is LGHNT and CDR2 FRNRAP. Details on this clone: Its antigen is unidentified.

Material: CD4+ or CD8+ T cells sorted from blood, obtained in a trial of the OX40 agonist ivuxolimab. This receptor was obtained from an adult with an advanced solid tumor such as melanoma, head and neck, liver or kidney cancer. The chain has TRBV12-5 and TRBJ2-7, with TRBD1 matching 9 bases. DNA of the CDR3: TGTGCTAGTGCCGAGGGGGGACAGGGCTACGAGCAGTACTTC. As protein: CASAEGGQGYEQYF.